Listed here are 20 T cell receptor beta chains from one sample, sequenced in a study of Graves' ophthalmopathy and Graves' hyperthyroidism. For repertoire sequencing, the TCR beta CDR3 regions were amplified from RNA transcripts. Amplification began with first-round RT-PCR using HTBI primers, then second-round multiplex PCR was performed. TCRdb independently ran MiXCR on the multiplex PCR reads; one entry per CDR3 protein. The sample lists a few hundred thousand distinct CDR3 sequences, 17% occurring once. The sequenced material came from peripheral blood. The receptors stem from an adult woman with stable Graves' hyperthyroidism.

Points on this clonotype: This may be a read error: a much more frequent sequence differs by one nucleotide. The V and J genes are TRBV29-1 and TRBJ1-2; TRBD1 agrees at 7 bases. CDR3 size: 14 residues. Per the germline V gene, CDR1 is SQVTM and CDR2 is ANQGSEA. The CDR3 protein is CSVEKGTVTYGDTF. The CDR3 DNA follows: TGCAGCGTTGAAAAAGGGACAGTCACGTATGGCGACACCTTC.

This chain joins TRBV20-1 and TRBJ1-2; D possibly corresponds to TRBD1 (5 bases). Germline assignment: CDR1 DFQATT and CDR2 SNEGSKA (reference sequence). V lost 5 bases, J lost 8 bases, and 12 bases lay in between. The CDR3 loop spans 11 amino acids. CDR3 protein: CSAPLGVGYTF. In DNA form, the CDR3 reads TGCAGTGCTCCCTTGGGGGTCGGCTACACCTTC.

The rearrangement uses TRBV28 and TRBJ1-1, with 12 nucleotides matching TRBD1. The trim removed 8 bases at V and 5 bases at J, leaving 9 bases unmatched. CDR3 length: 15 amino acids. The germline V gene encodes CDR1 MDHEN and CDR2 SYDVKM. The CDR3 protein is CASGGTGGPRTEAFF. The CDR3 region has the DNA TGTGCCAGCGGGGGGACAGGGGGCCCGAGAACTGAAGCTTTCTTT.

This chain joins TRBV27 and TRBJ2-2, with 8 bases fitting TRBD2. The CDR3 totals 14 residues. V lost 11 bases, J lost 3 bases, and 8 bases stayed unmatched. Per the germline V gene, CDR1 is MNHEY and CDR2 is SMNVEV (reference sequence). Here the CDR3 reads CAPGGGADTGELFF. The CDR3 DNA is TGTGCCCCCGGGGGGGGTGCCGACACCGGGGAGCTGTTTTTT.

This clonotype was counted at least ten times. The chain employs TRBV29-1 and TRBJ2-5; D gene uncertain. CDR1 and CDR2 (germline): SQVTM, ANQGSEA. The CDR3 length is 12 residues. With 3 bases removed from V and 1 base from J, the gap between germline ends came to 6 bases. CDR3 in amino acids: CSVEAAQETQYF. The CDR3 nucleotides are TGCAGCGTTGAGGCAGCCCAAGAGACCCAGTACTTC.

This clonotype occurred many times. This chain joins TRBV28 and TRBJ2-7, with 7 bases lining up with TRBD1. CDR1 MDHEN and CDR2 SYDVKM come from the germline V gene. J gave up 3 bases and V 4 bases, and 9 bases lay outside the gene matches. The CDR3 length is 15 residues. The CDR3 nucleotides are TGTGCCAGCAGTTCATTTTCGGGACAGTTCTACGAGCAGTACTTC. As protein: CASSSFSGQFYEQYF.

The table lists this clonotype with many counts. The chain uses TRBV6-2 or TRBV6-3 and TRBJ2-2; no clear D. This CDR3 has 13 residues. Per germline, CDR1 MNHEY and CDR2 SVGEGT. The ends were cut back, 6 bases at V and 6 bases at J, with 11 bases in the middle. The CDR3 nucleotides are TGTGCCAGCAGGCCCTATCTTTCCGGGGAGCTGTTTTTT. Translation gives CASRPYLSGELFF.

Ten or more counts support this clonotype. DNA for the CDR3: TGCAGTGCTCGACGGGACAGGAACACTGAAGCTTTCTTT. As protein: CSARRDRNTEAFF. The chain employs TRBV20-1 and TRBJ1-1, with 7 bases lining up with TRBD1. There are 13 residues in the CDR3. Germline V gene lookup returns CDR1 DFQATT and CDR2 SNEGSKA (reference sequence). J gave up 1 base and V 5 bases, and 4 bases lay outside the gene matches.

This clonotype was seen ten or more times. The rearrangement uses TRBV6-2 or TRBV6-3 and TRBJ2-2, with 9 bases lining up with TRBD2. The CDR3 contains 16 residues. Germline CDR1 reads MNHEY; CDR2 reads SVGEGT. The junction had 7 bases not matched to a gene; V was cut back by 2 bases and J by 6 bases. The CDR3 loop is CASSYEAGGLPGELFF. The CDR3 coding sequence is TGTGCCAGCAGTTACGAAGCGGGAGGTCTACCCGGGGAGCTGTTTTTT.

There are many counts of this clonotype. V is TRBV20-1 and J is TRBJ2-7, with D possibly matching TRBD1 (6 bases). The CDR3 has 16 residues. Trimming left V 1 base short and J 0 bases short, with 16 bases between. From germline, CDR1 is DFQATT and CDR2 SNEGSKA (reference sequence). CDR3 residues: CSARGGGTGSSYEQYF. CDR3 nucleotides: TGCAGTGCTAGAGGCGGTGGAACAGGGAGCTCCTACGAGCAGTACTTC.

This clonotype has ten or more counts. The rearrangement links TRBV27 to TRBJ1-1, with D unclear. Germline CDR1 reads MNHEY; CDR2 reads SMNVEV (reference sequence). V lost 10 bases to trimming and J lost 6 bases, with 12 bases between them. The CDR3 covers 11 residues. The CDR3 loop is CATQVLAEAFF. CDR3 DNA: TGTGCCACGCAAGTTCTGGCTGAAGCTTTCTTT.

This clonotype was counted ten times or more. This sequence joins TRBV30 and TRBJ2-7; 12 bases are a match to TRBD1. The CDR3 contains 15 residues. Per the germline V gene, CDR1 is GTSNPN and CDR2 is SVGIG (reference sequence). V dropped 7 bases and J dropped 6; count of bases not matched to a gene: 13. CDR3 nucleotides: TGTGCCTTACGTCCCCGGGACAGGGGGCAAAGCGAGCAGTACTTC. It yields the protein CALRPRDRGQSEQYF. Supplemented by reference TRBV30 and TRBJ2-7, the full variable domain reads SQTIHQWPATLVQPVGSPLSLECTVEGTSNPNLYWYRQAAGRGLQLLFYSVGIGQISSEVPQNLSASRPQDRQFILSSKKLLLSDSGFYLCALRPRDRGQSEQYFGPGTRLTVT.

This clonotype was counted ten times or more. The chain has TRBV6-4 and TRBJ2-2; 14 bases agree with TRBD2. CDR1 is MRHNA and CDR2 is SNTAGT in the germline V gene. The CDR3 is 17 amino acids. With V trimmed by 6 bases and J by 4 bases, 7 bases remained unmatched. The CDR3: CASSGTSGRAVTGELFF. CDR3 nucleotides: TGTGCCAGCAGCGGGACTAGCGGGAGAGCGGTCACCGGGGAGCTGTTTTTT.

The chain employs TRBV7-8 and TRBJ1-2; maybe TRBD1 (6 bases). CDR1 is SGHVS, CDR2 FQNEAQ, per germline. The CDR3 runs 14 residues. V was cut by 0 bases and J by 6 bases, with 11 bases left in between. CDR3 region: CASSLAGGRDGYTF. CDR3 sequence (DNA): TGTGCCAGCAGCTTAGCAGGGGGTAGAGATGGCTACACCTTC.

This clonotype was observed many times. The CDR3 is CASSLLETSTDTQYF. DNA of the CDR3: TGTGCCAGCAGTTTACTCGAAACCTCCACAGATACGCAGTATTTT. V usage is TRBV12-3 or TRBV12-4 and J usage is TRBJ2-3; D is ambiguous. V lost 2 bases and J 2 bases, leaving 11 bases between the germline ends. The CDR3 runs 15 residues.

V gene TRBV5-6 combines with J gene TRBJ1-2; perhaps TRBD1 as D (5 bases). Germline CDR1 is SGHDT and CDR2 is YYEEEE. With 5 bases removed from V and 7 bases from J, the gap between germline ends came to 27 bases. The CDR3 has 17 residues. This chain's CDR3 is CASSFGERQLALSGYTF. In DNA form, the CDR3 reads TGTGCCAGCAGTTTTGGGGAACGACAGTTGGCGCTAAGTGGCTACACCTTC.

This clonotype occurred many times. This chain links TRBV5-1 with TRBJ2-7, with TRBD1 matching 11 bases. The CDR3 contains 14 residues. The V segment lost 6 bases and the J segment 3 bases; nucleotides outside the gene matches: 5. Germline V gene data show CDR1 as SGHRS and CDR2 as YFSETQ. The CDR3 region has the DNA TGCGCCAGCATGAAGGGACAGGGGGGCTACGAGCAGTACTTC. This encodes CASMKGQGGYEQYF.

There are many counts of this clonotype. The chain combines TRBV10-3 with TRBJ1-6; D ambiguous. V lost 1 base, J lost 9 bases, and 13 bases lay in between. From germline, CDR1 is ENHRY and CDR2 SYGVKD. The CDR3 is 15 residues long. CDR3 residues: CAISEFGKGSSPLHF. For the CDR3, the DNA is TGTGCCATCAGTGAGTTTGGGAAGGGTTCTTCACCCCTCCACTTT.

This clonotype was found many times. The rearrangement uses TRBV7-2 and TRBJ2-5, with TRBD2 matching 10 bases. Germline loops: CDR1 SGHTA, CDR2 FQGNSA. The CDR3 runs 18 residues. Trimming cost V 3 bases and J 1 base; bases outside gene matches: 11. In nucleotides, the CDR3 is TGTGCCAGCAGCTTCCTGGGGCGGCTAGCGGGAGTCCAAGAGACCCAGTACTTC. It specifies CASSFLGRLAGVQETQYF. Full variable domain (outside the CDR3, taken from reference TRBV7-2 and TRBJ2-5): GAGVSQSPSNKVTEKGKDVELRCDPISGHTALYWYRQSLGQGLEFLIYFQGNSAPDKSGLPSDRFSAERTGGSVSTLTIQRTQQEDSAVYLCASSFLGRLAGVQETQYFGPGTRLLVL.

This clonotype occurred many times. The CDR3 sequence: CAAGTGGYEQYF. DNA for the CDR3: TGTGCAGCCGGGACAGGGGGCTACGAGCAGTACTTC. The chain recombines TRBV10-3 with TRBJ2-7, with 11 bases matching TRBD1. From germline, CDR1 is ENHRY and CDR2 SYGVKD. The CDR3 is 12 residues long.